This T cell receptor beta chain stems from a study of cytomegalovirus exposure and HLA in healthy donors. Study overall: Membership in the Caucasian-associated ancestry cluster was found for 75% to 85% of nearly 400 genotyped donors. Points from the study as a whole: The classifier was said to identify cytomegalovirus status with high specificity and sensitivity.

PCR involved 60 Vbeta and 13 Jbeta primers. Source study methods: A later analysis tallied 75 million to 80 million unique TCR beta chains, 9.5 million to 14 million of them shared. Only in-frame clones appear in the TCRdb table, and some are missing; sequencing was by immunoSEQ multiplex PCR. D and trimming were read from the DNA, whereas the V and J calls and clone size are those reported in that table. Its table records some 110,000 clones. There are 15 residues in the CDR3. Remarks on this clone: As yet, its antigen is unknown.

The TCR comes from a man aged 25 to 45 in good health and CMV-seronegative. The sample comprised PBMCs. J is TRBJ2-7 and V is TRBV1; TRBD2 is taken as the D call from the table, unchecked against the DNA. TRBV1 is marked as a pseudogene. The CDR3 loop reads CTSSPTSGEDYEQYF. CDR3 nucleotides: TGCACCAGCAGCCCTACTAGCGGGGAGGACTACGAGCAGTACTTC.